This T cell receptor (beta chain) was observed in a study of technical replicates of blood from four donors. Method: immunoSEQ multiplex PCR; TCRdb's copy keeps in-frame clones and lacks some. This sample has about 61,000 clones, with roughly 97% found just once. CDR1 and CDR2 (germline): SGHTA, FQGNSA. Germline trimming cut 5 bases from V and 2 bases from J; bases unmatched to any gene: 11. The CDR3 totals 17 residues. The TCR was taken from a human donor in good health. The specimen sequenced was T cells isolated from PBMCs. The chain uses TRBV7-2 and TRBJ2-7; 11 bases are shared with TRBD2. CDR3 sequence: CASSGGLAAPRAYEQYF. The CDR3 DNA reads TGTGCCAGCAGCGGGGGACTAGCGGCCCCTAGGGCCTACGAGCAGTACTTC.